The next 27 T cell receptor beta chains were all read from a single sample in a study of early T cells in non-severe SARS-CoV-2 infection. TCRdb re-analysed the 5' RACE reads in MiXCR, keeping a single row per CDR3 protein. The sample comprises roughly 70,000 distinct CDR3 sequences, around 21% of which are singletons, and about 17% rests with the top ten. Sequenced material: whole blood, taken at baseline. These receptors were obtained from an adult who was a healthcare worker with PCR-confirmed SARS-CoV-2 infection or an uninfected control (not recorded which).

This clonotype was recorded a few times. The chain employs TRBV11-2 and TRBJ2-5, with TRBD1 matching over 9 bases. The CDR3 has 15 residues. Germline loops: CDR1 SGHAT, CDR2 FQNNGV. V gave up 5 bases and J gave up 0 bases; unmatched junction bases: 4. The CDR3 DNA reads TGTGCCAGCAGCCAGGGACAGGGTTACCAAGAGACCCAGTACTTC. Protein product: CASSQGQGYQETQYF.

This clonotype was observed a handful of times. The CDR3 coding sequence is TGTGCCAGCAGCTATTCACAGGGGAGCTATGGCTACACCTTC. It translates to CASSYSQGSYGYTF. The chain has TRBV7-9 and TRBJ1-2, with TRBD1 matching over 7 bases. The junction had 6 bases not matched to a gene; V was cut back by 4 bases and J by 4 bases. In germline, CDR1 is SEHNR, CDR2 FQNEAQ (reference sequence). The CDR3 length is 14 residues.

This clonotype has at least ten counts. The V gene is TRBV7-8, the J gene TRBJ2-3, with D perhaps matching TRBD1 (6 bases). Germline CDR1 SGHVS, CDR2 FQNEAQ. The ends were cut back, 5 bases at V and 2 bases at J, with 20 bases in the middle. The CDR3 sequence is 17 residues long. CDR3 DNA sequence: TGTGCCAGCAGCCCGCCGTTCCGGACAGCGGCCACAGATACGCAGTATTTT. Protein: CASSPPFRTAATDTQYF.

This clonotype was recorded many times. The CDR3 here is CASSLQGGDYGYTF. CDR3 in DNA: TGTGCCAGCAGCTTACAGGGGGGAGACTATGGCTACACCTTC. The rearrangement joins TRBV6-1 to TRBJ1-2; the match to TRBD1 covers 8 bases. Germline-derived CDR1 and CDR2 are MNHNS and SASEGT. The CDR3 loop spans 14 amino acids. The J segment lost 3 bases and the V segment lost 6 bases, leaving 6 bases of the junction unmatched.

This clonotype appeared many times. The rearrangement joins TRBV4-1 to TRBJ2-7; D remains ambiguous. The V gene's germline CDR1 is MGHRA and CDR2 YSYEKL. Trimming took off 1 base at V and 3 bases at J, with 7 bases between the two ends. The CDR3 is 13 amino acids. The CDR3 DNA is TGCGCCAGCAGCCAAGGAACAGACTACGAGCAGTACTTC. Its translation: CASSQGTDYEQYF.

This chain links TRBV2 with TRBJ2-7; tentatively, D is TRBD2 (5 bases). V lost 7 bases to trimming and J lost 3 bases, with 10 bases between them. Germline V CDR1 and CDR2: SNHLY, FYNNEI. The length of the CDR3 is 12 residues. CDR3 sequence: CASMGEDYEQYF. The CDR3 DNA follows: TGTGCCAGCATGGGAGAGGACTACGAGCAGTACTTC.

This clonotype was seen a handful of times. The chain joins TRBV29-1 to TRBJ1-1; the match to TRBD1 covers 8 bases. The germline CDR1 and CDR2 sequences are SQVTM and ANQGSEA. This CDR3 is 12 amino acids long. V gave up 7 bases and J gave up 1 base; unmatched junction bases: 2. CDR3 region: CSAGQANTEAFF. The CDR3 DNA sequence: TGCAGCGCGGGACAGGCGAACACTGAAGCTTTCTTT.

This clonotype has a count of ten or more. The chain joins TRBV2 to TRBJ2-7; D gene ambiguous. CDR1 and CDR2 from the germline V gene are SNHLY and FYNNEI. V gave up 1 base and J gave up 5 bases, with 9 bases separating them. The CDR3 runs 13 residues. The CDR3 loop reads CASSEGWRNEQYF. In nucleotides, the CDR3 is TGTGCCAGCAGTGAAGGATGGCGCAACGAGCAGTACTTC.

Only a few counts were recorded for this clonotype. The chain combines TRBV20-1 with TRBJ2-5, with D perhaps TRBD1 (6 bases). Germline assignment: CDR1 DFQATT and CDR2 SNEGSKA (reference sequence). The CDR3 is 13 residues long. Trimming took 6 bases from V and 4 from J, leaving 15 bases between them. The CDR3 DNA reads TGCAGTGCCCGACCCACAGGGAGAGAGACCCAGTACTTC. Translating gives CSARPTGRETQYF.

The rearrangement links TRBV5-1 to TRBJ2-3; D ambiguous. There are 14 residues in the CDR3. V was cut by 0 bases and J by 2 bases, with 7 bases left in between. Germline CDR1 is SGHRS and CDR2 is YFSETQ. The chain's CDR3 is CASSLGQPTDTQYF. As DNA, the CDR3 is TGCGCCAGCAGCTTGGGTCAGCCCACAGATACGCAGTATTTT.

The chain combines TRBV6-2 or TRBV6-3 with TRBJ1-2, with unresolved D. The ends were cut back, 0 bases at V and 5 bases at J, with 7 bases in the middle. This CDR3 is built from 13 residues. The germline V gene encodes CDR1 MNHEY and CDR2 SVGEGT. CDR3 in amino acids: CASSYSGAYGYTF. In DNA, the CDR3 is TGTGCCAGCAGTTACTCGGGTGCTTATGGCTACACCTTC.

The chain combines TRBV12-3 or TRBV12-4 with TRBJ2-3, with a possible D match to TRBD2 (5 bases). V lost 7 bases and J lost 4, with 15 bases in between. The CDR3 is 14 amino acids. CDR3 protein: CASTLRGPPDTQYF. The CDR3 nucleotides are TGTGCCAGCACGCTGAGAGGGCCCCCAGATACGCAGTATTTT.

J is TRBJ1-2 and V is TRBV3-1; TRBD1 matches at 9 bases. The V segment lost 6 bases and the J segment 5 bases; nucleotides outside the gene matches: 13. Germline CDR1 is LGHDT and CDR2 is YNNKEL (reference sequence). The CDR3 totals 16 residues. The CDR3 is CASSPLDAQGAYGYTF. CDR3 sequence (DNA): TGTGCCAGCAGTCCATTAGATGCACAGGGGGCTTATGGCTACACCTTC.

This chain links TRBV7-6 with TRBJ2-3, with 9 bases fitting TRBD2. The V gene's germline CDR1 is SGHVS and CDR2 FNYEAQ. Trimming took 5 bases from V and 5 from J; bases not matched to a gene: 11. The CDR3 sequence is 16 residues long. The CDR3 nucleotides are TGTGCCAGCAGCCCGGTCGGCGGGGGGGCCGGAGATACGCAGTATTTT. It specifies CASSPVGGGAGDTQYF.

The table lists this clonotype with a few counts. The rearrangement joins TRBV6-6 to TRBJ2-5; D may match TRBD1 or TRBD2 (6 bases each). Germline CDR1 is MNHNY and CDR2 is SVGAGI (reference sequence). Trimming stripped 4 bases from V and 2 bases from J, with 11 bases between. This CDR3 comprises 14 residues. The CDR3, as DNA: TGTGCCAGCAGTTTCGGGGGCTCTCAAGAGACCCAGTACTTC. It specifies CASSFGGSQETQYF.

V gene TRBV4-2 combines with J gene TRBJ2-7, with TRBD2 matching 7 bases. The CDR3 runs 13 residues. After removal of 3 bases from V and 5 bases from J, the junction contained 4 bases not matched to a gene. CDR1 is LGHNA and CDR2 is YNFKEQ in the germline V gene. This CDR3 is CASSHGGGDEQYF. Here the CDR3 DNA reads TGTGCCAGCAGCCATGGGGGGGGAGACGAGCAGTACTTC.

This clonotype was seen a handful of times. The J gene is TRBJ2-3, the V gene TRBV5-4; D is uncertain. Germline lookup yields CDR1 SGHNT and CDR2 YYREEE (reference sequence). The CDR3 sequence is 15 residues long. V was clipped by 0 bases and J by 4 bases, with 12 bases between them. CDR3: CASSLDGRGSDTQYF. CDR3 coding DNA: TGTGCCAGCAGCTTGGACGGCCGAGGATCAGATACGCAGTATTTT.

This clonotype was observed a handful of times. The chain has TRBV18 and TRBJ2-1, with unresolved D. Deletions cut 3 bases from V and 8 bases from J, with 11 bases between. The CDR3 sequence is 13 residues long. The germline gives CDR1 KGHSH, CDR2 LQKENI. CDR3 nucleotide sequence: TGTGCCAGCTCACCGGCCGTAGCCGATGAGCAGTTCTTC. Protein sequence: CASSPAVADEQFF.

V and J are TRBV6-1 and TRBJ2-2; D unresolved. There are 14 residues in the CDR3. Trimming left V 4 bases short and J 1 base short, with 7 bases between. CDR1 is MNHNS, CDR2 SASEGT, per germline. This chain's CDR3 is CASSVTVNTGELFF. The CDR3 nucleotides are TGTGCCAGCAGTGTTACAGTGAACACCGGGGAGCTGTTTTTT.

The genes are TRBV7-6 and TRBJ1-4; 7 nucleotides agree with TRBD1. The CDR3 consists of 13 residues. CDR1 and CDR2 (germline): SGHVS, FNYEAQ. With 5 bases clipped from V and 10 bases from J, the junction kept 7 bases outside the gene matches. CDR3 sequence: CASSGLGGRKLFF. The CDR3 DNA follows: TGTGCCAGCAGCGGCCTAGGGGGCCGAAAACTGTTTTTT. The full variable domain, its missing parts supplied by reference TRBV7-6 and TRBJ1-4, is GAGVSQSPRYKVTKRGQDVALRCDPISGHVSLYWYRQALGQGPEFLTYFNYEAQQDKSGLPNDRFSAERPEGSISTLTIQRTEQRDSAMYRCASSGLGGRKLFFGSGTQLSVL.

In this sample, this clonotype turned up many times. V usage is TRBV12-3 or TRBV12-4 and J usage is TRBJ2-1; 12 nucleotides agree with TRBD2. The CDR3 spans 16 residues. Trimming took 6 bases from V and 0 from J; bases not matched to a gene: 3. For the CDR3, the DNA is TGTGCCAGCAGCCAACTAGCGGGGGGCTCCTACAATGAGCAGTTCTTC. It specifies CASSQLAGGSYNEQFF.

This clonotype was picked up a small number of times. The chain has TRBV7-3 and TRBJ2-1, with TRBD2 matching over 11 bases. This CDR3 has 16 amino acids. In germline, CDR1 is SGHTA, CDR2 FQGTGA. V gave up 3 bases and J gave up 5 bases; unmatched junction bases: 6. The CDR3 DNA sequence: TGTGCCAGCAGCTTGACTAGCGGGGAATCAAACAATGAGCAGTTCTTC. It encodes CASSLTSGESNNEQFF.

In DNA form, the CDR3 reads TGTGCCAGCAGCCTACGGGACCGCCAGTACTTC. Translating it yields CASSLRDRQYF. This chain joins TRBV7-2 and TRBJ2-7, with D possibly called TRBD1 or TRBD2 (5 bases each). The germline gives CDR1 SGHTA, CDR2 FQGNSA. Trimming stripped 5 bases from V and 10 bases from J, with 12 bases between. The length of the CDR3 is 11 residues. Combining the CDR3 with reference TRBV7-2 and TRBJ2-7 gives the whole variable domain GAGVSQSPSNKVTEKGKDVELRCDPISGHTALYWYRQSLGQGLEFLIYFQGNSAPDKSGLPSDRFSAERTGGSVSTLTIQRTQQEDSAVYLCASSLRDRQYFGPGTRLTVT.

The V call is TRBV12-3 or TRBV12-4, the J call TRBJ2-2; D gene uncertain. V lost 5 bases and J 1 base, leaving 11 bases between the germline ends. The CDR3 is 15 residues long. The CDR3 DNA reads TGTGCCAGCAGTCGCCCGGGCCAGAACACCGGGGAGCTGTTTTTT. The encoded protein is CASSRPGQNTGELFF.

The V and J genes are TRBV19 and TRBJ2-1; 7 positions match TRBD1. CDR1 is LNHDA and CDR2 is SQIVND in the germline V gene (reference sequence). CDR3 size: 16 residues. Unmatched junction bases numbered 9, after V lost 5 bases and J lost 2 bases. In DNA, the CDR3 is TGTGCCAGTAGTTCCGACAGGGAAACTGCCTACAATGAGCAGTTCTTC. Residues: CASSSDRETAYNEQFF.

Relative to its sample, this clonotype is medium-sized (0.01 to 0.1%). The rearrangement uses TRBV29-1 and TRBJ2-3; 7 bases align to TRBD1. This CDR3 has 13 residues. In germline, CDR1 is SQVTM, CDR2 ANQGSEA. The V gene end was trimmed by 7 bases and the J gene end by 4 bases; junction bases not matched to a gene: 8. The CDR3 sequence is CSAYRGASDTQYF. The CDR3 DNA reads TGCAGCGCTTACAGGGGAGCATCAGATACGCAGTATTTT.

This clonotype was observed a handful of times. The chain employs TRBV5-5 and TRBJ2-2; TRBD1 or TRBD2 may be the D gene (5 bases each). Trimming took 1 base from V and 4 from J, leaving 11 bases between them. The CDR3 contains 15 residues. Looked up from germline, CDR1 is SGHKS and CDR2 is YYEKEE (reference sequence). CDR3 DNA sequence: TGTGCCAGCAGCTTGCGAGGGGCGGTCACCGGGGAGCTGTTTTTT. Its protein product is CASSLRGAVTGELFF.